This entry features one TCR beta chain sequence. What it binds is not known. V was clipped by 3 bases and J by 10 bases, with 13 bases between them. CDR3 length: 13 amino acids. Germline V lookup: CDR1 DFQATT, CDR2 SNEGSKA (reference sequence). Generated by immunoSEQ multiplex PCR, the TCRdb table keeps only in-frame clones and is missing some. The table includes 20,000 to 25,000 clones, around 82% detected once. The data were taken from a study of T cell responses to AZD1222 COVID-19 vaccine. As for the study in general: Second-dose groups at about 4 or about 12 weeks were pooled.

Study outcomes and limitations: Clonal diversity may have been underestimated in mostly white British donors. Spike-specific TCR breadth and depth went up after people got two AZD1222 doses. Along spike, vaccine-associated CD4 TCRs were found throughout, with dominance at 160-218 and 743-854.

The chain couples TRBV20-1 to TRBJ1-6; no clear D. This TCR came from an adult in good health. The starting material was peripheral blood, obtained on day 0 of AZD1222 vaccination. CDR3 amino acids: CSASASLWSPLHF. The CDR3 DNA sequence: TGCAGTGCTAGTGCCTCGCTTTGGTCACCCCTCCACTTT.